This is a list of T cell receptor beta chains from one sample in a study of CD8+ T cells in alopecia areata. Produced via immunoSEQ multiplex PCR; TCRdb's table is partial and in-frame only. This sample carries 200,000 to 250,000 clones, more than 45% of them seen once, and the ten largest clones take 0.4% to 0.55%. The material sequenced was CD4+ T cells sorted from blood, taken at week 0. The receptor set was obtained from a human donor with alopecia areata. The CDR3 runs from the conserved cysteine through the conserved F or W. D genes are given only for firm matches. Only part of the rows carry a size: once, few, many, or a class if the clone is expanded.

size	D	J	V	length	DNA	CDR3
NA	TRBD1	TRBJ2-5	TRBV5-6	16	TGTGCCAGCAGCCCGGGACAGGGCGCCGCCCAAGAGACCCAGTACTTC	CASSPGQGAAQETQYF
NA	NA	TRBJ2-5	TRBV6-1	13	TGTGCCAGCAGTGGAACTCCAGGAGGGACCCAGTACTTC	CASSGTPGGTQYF
few	NA	TRBJ2-7	TRBV30	14	TGTGCCTGGAGTGTGGGACTCGCTGGGCTCGGGCAGTACTTC	CAWSVGLAGLGQYF
NA	TRBD1	TRBJ1-5	TRBV6-1	17	TGTGCCAGCAGTGAAGCGAGGGGGAGGGGGCTGGGGCAGCCCCAGCATTTT	CASSEARGRGLGQPQHF
NA	TRBD1	TRBJ1-2	TRBV7-2	15	TGTGCCAGCAGCGTCGGACAGGGGAGGAACTATGGCTACACCTTC	CASSVGQGRNYGYTF
few	NA	TRBJ2-7	TRBV7-2	13	TGTGCCAGCAGCTTAACTACGCCCTACGAGCAGTACTTC	CASSLTTPYEQYF
NA	NA	TRBJ1-2	TRBV29-1	15	TGCAGCGTTGAAGAGACAGGACGGGACCTGTATGGCTACACCTTC	CSVEETGRDLYGYTF
NA	NA	TRBJ2-5	TRBV9	13	TGTGCCAGCAGCGGGACCCCTCAAGAGACCCAGTACTTC	CASSGTPQETQYF
few	NA	TRBJ1-1	TRBV29-1	13	TGCAGCGTGAGGGGCCTAATGAACACTGAAGCTTTCTTT	CSVRGLMNTEAFF
few	NA	TRBJ1-5	TRBV9	14	TGTGCCAGCAGCGTCGGACAGAGCAATCAGCCCCAGCATTTT	CASSVGQSNQPQHF
NA	NA	TRBJ1-5	TRBV30	13	TGTGCCTGGAGTACAGGACAAAATCAGCCCCAGCATTTT	CAWSTGQNQPQHF
NA	NA	TRBJ2-1	TRBV2	11	TGTGCCAGCAGTAGCAGCCCGGAGCCGTTCTTC	CASSSSPEPFF
NA	NA	TRBJ1-5	TRBV28	12	TGTGCTACAGGTATTAGCAATCAGCCCCAGCATTTT	CATGISNQPQHF
NA	NA	TRBJ2-3	TRBV29-1	13	TGCAGCGTGGTGGGGGTAGCGACAGATACGCAGTATTTT	CSVVGVATDTQYF
NA	TRBD1	TRBJ2-1	TRBV27	12	TGTGCCAGCAGTATCCTAGGGGGCCGGCAGTTCTTC	CASSILGGRQFF
few	TRBD1	TRBJ1-1	TRBV6-6	14	TGTGCCAGCAGTCGGACAGGGGAAAGCACTGAAGCTTTCTTT	CASSRTGESTEAFF
NA	NA	TRBJ2-7	TRBV5-1	16	TGCGCCAGCAGCTCTATGGGAACCTCAGCTTCCTACGAGCAGTACTTC	CASSSMGTSASYEQYF